Following are 32 T cell receptor beta chains from one sample sequenced in a study of shared clonotypes between healthy human individuals. The assay was immunoSEQ multiplex PCR, and TCRdb's table has in-frame clones only and misses some. The sample lists around 2.1 million clones; 90% to 97% were seen once. What was sequenced was naive CD4+ T cells sorted from blood. Subset specified: CD45RA+ positively selected. These receptors all stem from a man aged 18 to 29 in good health.

The V and J genes are TRBV5-1 and TRBJ2-5; 8 bases agree with TRBD2. V shed 1 base and J 5 bases; nucleotides not matched to a gene: 7. The CDR3 has 15 amino acids. The germline V gene has CDR1 SGHRS and CDR2 YFSETQ. CDR3 bases: TGCGCCAGCAGCTTGACGACGACTAGCGAGGAGACCCAGTACTTC. Its translation is CASSLTTTSEETQYF.

The chain links TRBV10-3 to TRBJ2-1; 11 bases line up with TRBD2. Per germline, CDR1 ENHRY and CDR2 SYGVKD. CDR3 size: 18 residues. V trimming: 4 bases; J trimming: 0 bases; junction bases outside the gene matches: 8. The CDR3 sequence: CAISGASGRQSSYNEQFF. The DNA for the CDR3 is TGTGCCATCAGTGGTGCTAGCGGGAGGCAGAGCTCCTACAATGAGCAGTTCTTC.

The chain is built from TRBV5-5 and TRBJ2-1, with 8 bases lining up with TRBD2. V shed 1 base, J shed 2 bases, and the junction held 5 bases outside the gene matches. Germline V gene data show CDR1 as SGHKS and CDR2 as YYEKEE (reference sequence). This CDR3 region has 16 residues. Here the CDR3 reads CASSLFVSGTYNEQFF. The CDR3 DNA reads as TGTGCCAGCAGCTTGTTTGTTAGCGGGACCTACAATGAGCAGTTCTTC. Full variable domain (outside the CDR3, taken from reference TRBV5-5 and TRBJ2-1): DAGVTQSPTHLIKTRGQQVTLRCSPISGHKSVSWYQQVLGQGPQFIFQYYEKEERGRGNFPDRFSARQFPNYSSELNVNALLLGDSALYLCASSLFVSGTYNEQFFGPGTRLTVL.

This clone was observed once. V usage is TRBV5-6 and J usage is TRBJ1-1, with D perhaps TRBD1 (6 bases). This CDR3 spans 12 amino acids. Germline CDR1 is SGHDT and CDR2 is YYEEEE. Trimming left V 3 bases short and J 8 bases short, with 11 bases between. The CDR3 sequence is CASSSRDKEAFF. CDR3 coding DNA: TGTGCCAGCAGCTCCCGGGACAAGGAAGCTTTCTTT.

The chain employs TRBV5-1 and TRBJ1-3; the D is unclear. The V and J ends lost 4 bases and 2 bases respectively, with 13 bases between them. Germline CDR1 is SGHRS and CDR2 is YFSETQ. This CDR3 spans 15 amino acids. The CDR3 DNA reads as TGCGCCAGCAGCGAGGAGGCCCTCCCTGGAAACACCATATATTTT. Translated, it gives CASSEEALPGNTIYF.

This clone was observed once. The chain has TRBV29-1 and TRBJ2-7; 10 bases agree with TRBD1. The CDR3 loop spans 13 amino acids. V was pared by 3 bases and J by 2 bases, with 1 base of the junction left unmatched. Germline loops: CDR1 SQVTM, CDR2 ANQGSEA. CDR3 nucleotides: TGCAGCGTTGAGACAGGGGGCCCCTACGAGCAGTACTTC. This encodes CSVETGGPYEQYF.

This chain joins TRBV7-9 and TRBJ2-2; 11 positions match TRBD1. Germline V gives CDR1 SEHNR, CDR2 FQNEAQ (reference sequence). The V and J ends lost 5 bases and 0 bases, in that order; junction bases with no gene match: 2. This CDR3 is 16 amino acids long. The CDR3 loop reads CASSGQGAANTGELFF. Written as DNA, the CDR3 is TGTGCCAGCAGCGGACAGGGGGCAGCGAACACCGGGGAGCTGTTTTTT. Together with reference TRBV7-9 and TRBJ2-2, the CDR3 gives the full variable domain: DTGVSQNPRHKITKRGQNVTFRCDPISEHNRLYWYRQTLGQGPEFLTYFQNEAQLEKSRLLSDRFSAERPKGSFSTLEIQRTEQGDSAMYLCASSGQGAANTGELFFGEGSRLTVL.

This clone is a singleton in its sample. CDR3 residues: CASGHGGFGIGSNQPQHF. CDR3 in DNA: TGTGCCAGCGGCCACGGGGGTTTTGGGATAGGGAGCAATCAGCCCCAGCATTTT. This chain uses TRBV28 with TRBJ1-5; TRBD1 might be the D (5 bases). The CDR3 runs to 18 residues. Germline V lookup: CDR1 MDHEN, CDR2 SYDVKM. V was clipped by 8 bases and J by 1 base, with 24 bases between them.

The chain joins TRBV10-2 to TRBJ2-5, with 10 bases matching TRBD2. Per germline, CDR1 WSHSY and CDR2 SAAADI. Germline trimming cut 8 bases from V and 3 bases from J; bases unmatched to any gene: 9. This CDR3 is 15 amino acids long. The CDR3 is CASVFRGTSEETQYF. The DNA for the CDR3 is TGCGCCAGCGTCTTCCGAGGGACTAGCGAAGAGACCCAGTACTTC.

V usage is TRBV25-1 and J usage is TRBJ1-4, with D unresolved. Per the germline V gene, CDR1 is MGHDK and CDR2 is SYGVNS. Trimming took 0 bases from V and 4 from J, leaving 12 bases between them. The CDR3 runs 16 residues. The CDR3 DNA is TGTGCCAGCAGTGAATATCGAGGCGGCGGTAATGAAAAACTGTTTTTT. Its protein is CASSEYRGGGNEKLFF.

The V and J genes are TRBV2 and TRBJ1-6; the match to TRBD1 covers 7 bases. The germline V gene encodes CDR1 SNHLY and CDR2 FYNNEI. The trim removed 4 bases at V and 7 bases at J, leaving 4 bases unmatched. The CDR3 length is 14 residues. The CDR3, as DNA: TGTGCCAGCAGTGGGGACAGTATGAATTCACCCCTCCACTTT. It yields the protein CASSGDSMNSPLHF.

The chain employs TRBV5-8 and TRBJ1-5; D is unclear. Trimming cost V 4 bases and J 6 bases, with 8 bases left between them. Germline V gene data show CDR1 as SGHTS and CDR2 as YDEGEE. This CDR3 is 12 amino acids long. Written as DNA, the CDR3 is TGTGCCAGCAGCCCCGAGAGTCAGCCCCAGCATTTT. The encoded protein is CASSPESQPQHF.

The rearrangement uses TRBV11-2 and TRBJ2-1, with 13 bases lining up with TRBD2. V shed 0 bases, J shed 15 bases, and the junction held 2 bases outside the gene matches. Germline values: CDR1 SGHAT, CDR2 FQNNGV. The CDR3 runs 13 residues. CDR3 sequence (DNA): TGTGCCAGCAGCTTAGAGGGACTAGCGGGGTGGTTCTTC. Translating gives CASSLEGLAGWFF.

The CDR3 sequence is CASRGMEYTIYF. The CDR3 nucleotides read TGTGCCAGCAGGGGGATGGAGTACACCATATATTTT. The chain links TRBV2 to TRBJ1-3; D uncertain. This CDR3 is built from 12 residues. V lost 6 bases, J lost 8 bases, and 11 bases lay in between. The germline gives CDR1 SNHLY, CDR2 FYNNEI. Supplemented by reference TRBV2 and TRBJ1-3, the full variable domain reads EPEVTQTPSHQVTQMGQEVILRCVPISNHLYFYWYRQILGQKVEFLVSFYNNEISEKSEIFDDQFSVERPDGSNFTLKIRSTKLEDSAMYFCASRGMEYTIYFGEGSWLTVV.

The chain combines TRBV7-9 with TRBJ2-7, with D perhaps matching TRBD2 (5 bases). Germline CDR1 is SEHNR and CDR2 is FQNEAQ (reference sequence). Trimming removed 3 bases at V and 5 bases at J, with 17 bases between. CDR3 size: 15 residues. The CDR3, as DNA: TGTGCCAGCAGCTTCCGGGATCCCCTCCCGGACGAGCAGTACTTC. This encodes CASSFRDPLPDEQYF.

J is TRBJ2-1 and V is TRBV6-5, with TRBD2 identical over 13 bases. V shed 2 bases, J shed 7 bases, and the junction held 5 bases outside the gene matches. Germline assignment: CDR1 MNHEY and CDR2 SVGAGI. The CDR3 is 16 residues long. Here the CDR3 DNA reads TGTGCCAGCAGTTACGGGGGACTAGCGGGAACTAATGAGCAGTTCTTC. This gives the protein CASSYGGLAGTNEQFF.

V usage is TRBV19 and J usage is TRBJ2-1, with D possibly being TRBD1 (7 bases). The germline V gene has CDR1 LNHDA and CDR2 SQIVND (reference sequence). Deletions cut 1 base from V and 11 bases from J, with 21 bases between. This CDR3 is built from 16 residues. The CDR3: CASSIVRPGGTRQQFF. The CDR3 DNA reads as TGTGCCAGTAGTATAGTCAGGCCAGGGGGGACTCGACAGCAGTTCTTC.

V is TRBV28 and J is TRBJ2-3, with a tentative D call TRBD2 (6 bases). There are 14 residues in the CDR3. V lost 5 bases and J lost 6, with 15 bases in between. Germline CDR1 and CDR2: MDHEN and SYDVKM. This CDR3 reads CASSPPGVSDTQYF. The CDR3 DNA reads as TGTGCCAGCAGTCCCCCGGGGGTATCGGATACGCAGTATTTT.

Of note for this clone: Other DNA sequences of this sample code for an identical CDR3. This chain joins TRBV7-9 and TRBJ1-3; no clear D gene. CDR1 SEHNR and CDR2 FQNEAQ come from the germline V gene (reference sequence). The CDR3 loop spans 13 amino acids. V lost 5 bases, J lost 1 base, and 6 bases lay in between. The CDR3 region has the DNA TGTGCCAGCAGCCTCTCTTCTGGAAACACCATATATTTT. It specifies CASSLSSGNTIYF.

V is TRBV9 and J is TRBJ2-3, with a possible D match to TRBD1 (6 bases). Germline CDR1 reads SGDLS; CDR2 reads YYNGEE. Trimming left V 3 bases short and J 4 bases short, with 12 bases between. The CDR3 totals 14 residues. This chain's CDR3 is CASSALQGPDTQYF. The DNA for the CDR3 is TGTGCCAGCAGCGCCCTACAGGGACCAGATACGCAGTATTTT.

This chain uses TRBV6-6 with TRBJ1-5; TRBD1 aligns across 7 bases. The CDR3 spans 16 residues. J lost 0 bases, V lost 5 bases, and 7 bases had no gene match. Germline V gives CDR1 MNHNY, CDR2 SVGAGI (reference sequence). CDR3 in amino acids: CASSPGQLHSNQPQHF. The CDR3 DNA reads TGTGCCAGCAGTCCGGGACAGCTACATAGCAATCAGCCCCAGCATTTT.

V and J are TRBV7-2 and TRBJ2-7; weak D call: TRBD1 (5 bases). The CDR3 totals 14 residues. With 0 bases removed from V and 2 bases from J, the gap between germline ends came to 8 bases. Germline-derived CDR1 and CDR2 are SGHTA and FQGNSA. The CDR3 DNA follows: TGTGCCAGCAGCTTAGCCCCAGGGACCTACGAGCAGTACTTC. This codes for CASSLAPGTYEQYF. The whole variable domain, filled in from reference TRBV7-2 and TRBJ2-7, reads GAGVSQSPSNKVTEKGKDVELRCDPISGHTALYWYRQSLGQGLEFLIYFQGNSAPDKSGLPSDRFSAERTGGSVSTLTIQRTQQEDSAVYLCASSLAPGTYEQYFGPGTRLTVT.

The rearrangement uses TRBV19 and TRBJ2-3; D is possibly TRBD1 or TRBD2 (6 bases each). From germline, CDR1 is LNHDA and CDR2 SQIVND (reference sequence). Trimming took off 1 base at V and 4 bases at J, with 12 bases between the two ends. This CDR3 comprises 15 residues. The CDR3 coding sequence is TGTGCCAGTAGTATAGGAGGGGGGTTCGCAGATACGCAGTATTTT. Its protein product is CASSIGGGFADTQYF.

This sequence joins TRBV30 and TRBJ2-5, with D tentatively TRBD1 or TRBD2 (5 bases each). CDR1 is GTSNPN and CDR2 is SVGIG in the germline V gene (reference sequence). The CDR3 loop spans 13 amino acids. The V end was cut by 3 bases, the J end by 8 bases, with 16 bases between. The CDR3 loop reads CAWSPGPGSTQYF. Here the CDR3 DNA reads TGTGCCTGGAGCCCGGGACCCGGGTCTACCCAGTACTTC.

For the CDR3, the DNA is TGTGCCAGTAGTGACAGGGGAGAGGCTGAAAAACTGTTTTTT. It yields the protein CASSDRGEAEKLFF. V usage is TRBV19 and J usage is TRBJ1-4; 8 bases line up with TRBD1. V lost 5 bases and J lost 7; bases outside the gene matches: 6. Per the germline V gene, CDR1 is LNHDA and CDR2 is SQIVND (reference sequence). CDR3 length: 14 amino acids.

CDR3 sequence reads: CASSDRADRPNYGYTF. The CDR3, as DNA: TGTGCCAGCAGTGACAGGGCCGACAGACCTAACTATGGCTACACCTTC. This chain links TRBV2 with TRBJ1-2; possible D gene TRBD1, 5 bases. This CDR3 has 16 residues. The germline gives CDR1 SNHLY, CDR2 FYNNEI. Deletions cut 3 bases from V and 0 bases from J, with 14 bases between. The variable domain in full, with the rest retrieved from reference TRBV2 and TRBJ1-2, is EPEVTQTPSHQVTQMGQEVILRCVPISNHLYFYWYRQILGQKVEFLVSFYNNEISEKSEIFDDQFSVERPDGSNFTLKIRSTKLEDSAMYFCASSDRADRPNYGYTFGSGTRLTVV.

CDR3 loop: CASSSGQGGSPLHF. The CDR3, as DNA: TGTGCCAGCAGTTCGGGACAGGGCGGTTCACCCCTCCACTTT. The chain links TRBV27 to TRBJ1-6, with 9 positions matching TRBD1. The CDR3 length is 14 residues. V was clipped by 4 bases and J by 9 bases; unmatched bases: 4. The germline V gene has CDR1 MNHEY and CDR2 SMNVEV (reference sequence).

The chain carries TRBV27 and TRBJ2-7; possible D gene TRBD1, 6 bases. The CDR3 is made up of 15 amino acids. Germline-derived CDR1 and CDR2 are MNHEY and SMNVEV (reference sequence). V lost 5 bases to trimming and J lost 0 bases, with 14 bases between them. CDR3 in DNA: TGTGCCAGCAGTCGCGACCTCAGGGGCTCCTACGAGCAGTACTTC. It specifies CASSRDLRGSYEQYF.

The genes are TRBV18 and TRBJ2-3, with D perhaps matching TRBD2 (6 bases). The CDR3 spans 17 residues. Trimming removed 3 bases from V and 0 bases from J, with 16 bases in between. From germline, CDR1 is KGHSH and CDR2 LQKENI. The CDR3 sequence is CASSPPLAGSSTDTQYF. The CDR3, as DNA: TGTGCCAGCTCACCGCCTTTGGCGGGGTCGAGCACAGATACGCAGTATTTT.

The chain is built from TRBV5-1 and TRBJ2-2; D possibly corresponds to TRBD1 (6 bases). Per the germline V gene, CDR1 is SGHRS and CDR2 is YFSETQ. Trimming removed 4 bases from V and 1 base from J, with 11 bases in between. The CDR3 is made up of 15 amino acids. In nucleotides, the CDR3 is TGCGCCAGCAGCGCCCTACAGGGGAACACCGGGGAGCTGTTTTTT. This codes for CASSALQGNTGELFF.

The chain carries TRBV30 and TRBJ2-5; 11 nucleotides match TRBD1. This CDR3 has 14 amino acids. Germline CDR1 is GTSNPN and CDR2 is SVGIG (reference sequence). The V segment lost 2 bases and the J segment 8 bases; nucleotides outside the gene matches: 7. The CDR3 DNA reads as TGTGCCTGGAGTTTAGGGGGACAGGGGGAAACCCAGTACTTC. Translating it yields CAWSLGGQGETQYF.

This chain links TRBV7-2 with TRBJ2-2, with 12 bases that match TRBD2. Germline CDR1 reads SGHTA; CDR2 reads FQGNSA. The CDR3 loop spans 15 amino acids. V shed 2 bases, J shed 8 bases, and the junction held 3 bases outside the gene matches. For the CDR3, the DNA is TGTGCCAGCAGCTTATGGACTAGCGGGATGGGGGAGCTGTTTTTT. It specifies CASSLWTSGMGELFF.